These T cell receptor beta chains were read from a single sample in a study of cytomegalovirus exposure and HLA in healthy donors. Method: immunoSEQ multiplex PCR; TCRdb's copy keeps in-frame clones and lacks some. Of about 130,000 clones listed, roughly 15% were seen once; the top ten hold approximately 2.9%. The specimen was PBMCs. These receptors were collected from a female donor in good health and CMV-seropositive. Both conserved end residues are trimmed from each CDR3.

TRBV5-1 | ASSLGTGGTEAF
TRBV11-2 | ASSLVASTTDTQY
TRBV28 | ASSPRYPGLMNTEAF
TRBV28 | ASSLGTGSQPQH
TRBV2 | ASSWDRGSDEQY
TRBV7-2 | ASSSRQGNIYGYT
TRBV2 | AISEYRGLEAF
TRBV7-2 | ASSLVGLGEQPQH
TRBV2 | ASNGQGPGELF
TRBV28 | ASSLQVDTEAF
TRBV5-1 | ASSERSGQGQST
TRBV5-6 | ASSFSSGSIYEQY
TRBV28 | ASRTKRGYEQY
TRBV7-2 | ASSIAQGAPMGYT
TRBV10-3 | AIMRAGEYNEQF
TRBV9 | ASSVDGNTGELF
TRBV19 | ASSRAAGIPMNTEAF
TRBV4-2 | ASSQVRAGGPSTGELF